One and the same sample provided the 10 T cell receptor beta chains below, sequenced in a study of spatial heterogeneity in lung cancer. TCRdb redid the calling of the 5' RACE reads with MiXCR, one entry per CDR3 protein. The sample comprises about 82,000 distinct CDR3 sequences, around 12% of which are singletons, and 4.6% rests with the top ten. The sample's time point: sample taken at primary tumor resection. Tumor, nontumor lung or frozen PBMC supplied whole RNA, sequenced without sorting. Here the sequenced sample was PBMCs, taken at surgery. These receptors originate from a male donor with early-stage non-small cell lung cancer.

This clonotype has only a few counts. One junction end does not reproduce the germline sequence, and a read error may be involved. This chain links TRBV5-1 with TRBJ2-5, with D perhaps TRBD1 (6 bases). The CDR3 contains 13 residues. Per germline, CDR1 SGHRS and CDR2 YFSETQ. In DNA, the CDR3 is TGCGCCAGCAGTTTGGACAGTGGAGGACCCCAGTACTTC. This gives the protein CASSLDSGGPQYF.

This clonotype has only a few counts. The V and J genes are TRBV7-3 and TRBJ2-2; no reliable D call. The CDR3 is 15 residues long. Deletions cut 2 bases from V and 2 bases from J, with 9 bases between. In germline, CDR1 is SGHTA, CDR2 FQGTGA. Here the CDR3 DNA reads TGTGCCAGCAGCTTATGGGGTGACAACACCGGGGAGCTGTTTTTT. It codes for CASSLWGDNTGELFF.

The chain uses TRBV10-3 and TRBJ1-1, with TRBD1 matching over 8 bases. CDR1 and CDR2 (germline): ENHRY, SYGVKD. Trimming cost V 6 bases and J 3 bases; bases outside gene matches: 3. The CDR3 contains 13 residues. The DNA of the CDR3 is TGTGCCATCAGGGGGACAGGAGACACTGAAGCTTTCTTT. Protein product: CAIRGTGDTEAFF.

V and J are TRBV20-1 and TRBJ2-1; D is uncertain. Germline-derived CDR1 and CDR2 are DFQATT and SNEGSKA (reference sequence). Trimming pared 6 bases from V and 0 bases from J, leaving 12 bases between. The CDR3 has 14 amino acids. This chain's CDR3 is CSAQSESSYNEQFF. The CDR3 DNA follows: TGCAGTGCGCAGAGCGAGAGCTCCTACAATGAGCAGTTCTTC.

This clonotype was seen once. V usage is TRBV19 and J usage is TRBJ2-7, with 16 bases matching TRBD2. The CDR3 loop spans 19 amino acids. Germline V gene lookup returns CDR1 LNHDA and CDR2 SQIVND (reference sequence). V lost 3 bases and J lost 2; bases outside the gene matches: 10. The CDR3 sequence is CASSIGTSGRAGRTYEQYF. The CDR3 DNA reads as TGTGCCAGTAGTATTGGGACTAGCGGGAGGGCCGGTAGGACCTACGAGCAGTACTTC.

The chain uses TRBV2 and TRBJ2-2, with D perhaps matching TRBD1 or TRBD2 (5 bases each). CDR3 size: 13 residues. Germline V lookup: CDR1 SNHLY, CDR2 FYNNEI. V shed 8 bases and J shed 1 base, with 8 bases lying between them. The DNA of the CDR3 is TGTGCCAGCTCGAGGGGGAACACCGGGGAGCTGTTTTTT. Translated, it gives CASSRGNTGELFF.

V is TRBV5-1 and J is TRBJ2-5, with a tentative D call TRBD2 (5 bases). V dropped 2 bases and J dropped 5 bases, with 13 bases sitting between them. The CDR3 has 14 residues. Looked up from germline, CDR1 is SGHRS and CDR2 is YFSETQ. CDR3 region: CASSFQASLETQYF. CDR3 bases: TGCGCCAGCAGCTTTCAGGCTAGCTTGGAGACCCAGTACTTC.

This clonotype has a count of ten or more. The chain couples TRBV29-1 to TRBJ2-3; 7 nucleotides agree with TRBD1. CDR1 and CDR2 from the germline V gene are SQVTM and ANQGSEA. V trimming: 3 bases; J trimming: 6 bases; junction bases outside the gene matches: 0. This CDR3 spans 11 amino acids. CDR3 region: CSVETGDTQYF. For the CDR3, the DNA is TGCAGCGTTGAGACAGGGGATACGCAGTATTTT.

This clonotype was found many times. The V call is TRBV15, the J call TRBJ1-1, with D maybe TRBD1 (6 bases). Germline CDR1 and CDR2: LNHNV and YYDKDF (reference sequence). CDR3 length: 16 amino acids. V shed 0 bases and J shed 4 bases, with 15 bases lying between them. The CDR3: CATSREGVRGITEAFF. DNA of the CDR3: TGTGCCACCAGCAGAGAGGGGGTCAGGGGCATCACTGAAGCTTTCTTT.

This clonotype was seen more than once but under ten times. The chain links TRBV3-1 to TRBJ1-1; D call uncertain. Between the trimmed V and J ends, which lost 4 bases and 5 bases, there was a span of 14 bases. The CDR3 is 14 amino acids. Germline V gene data show CDR1 as LGHDT and CDR2 as YNNKEL (reference sequence). CDR3 amino acids: CASSPPMGRTEAFF. The CDR3 DNA reads as TGTGCCAGCAGCCCCCCAATGGGGAGGACTGAAGCTTTCTTT.